The 32 T cell receptor beta chains given below trace back to one sample, sequenced in a study of breast tumors, draining lymph nodes, adjacent tissues. Samples came from axillary lymph nodes draining the breast cancer. TCRdb re-analysed the multiplex PCR reads in MiXCR, keeping a single row per CDR3 protein. The sample gives over 150,000 distinct CDR3 sequences, 33% of which show up once; approximately 4.3% is in the top ten. The sample comprised axillary lymph node tissue. These receptors came from a female donor with breast cancer. Some clones in this sample may be carry-over from other donors' samples.

This clonotype has just a few counts. The junction shows a germline mismatch at one end, possibly a read error. The J gene is TRBJ2-3, the V gene TRBV7-8; D might be TRBD2 (5 bases). CDR3 length: 17 amino acids. Germline assignment: CDR1 SGHVS and CDR2 FQNEAQ. CDR3 coding DNA: TGTGCCAGCAGCTTACCCTTTCGGCGTTCTAGCACAGATCCGCAGTATTTT. As protein: CASSLPFRRSSTDPQYF.

Many counts were recorded for this clonotype. The genes are TRBV7-2 and TRBJ2-2; D gene uncertain. V was clipped by 7 bases and J by 0 bases, with 6 bases between them. The germline gives CDR1 SGHTA, CDR2 FQGNSA. CDR3 length: 13 residues. In DNA form, the CDR3 reads TGTGCCAGCAAATCACCGAACACCGGGGAGCTGTTTTTT. Translation gives CASKSPNTGELFF.

This clonotype has ten or more counts. The chain uses TRBV20-1 and TRBJ2-1, with 7 bases matching TRBD2. Germline CDR1 reads DFQATT; CDR2 reads SNEGSKA (reference sequence). CDR3 length equals 13 residues. Trimming took 3 bases from V and 5 from J; bases not matched to a gene: 4. In DNA, the CDR3 is TGCAGTGCTAGGACGGGGGGAGACAATGAGCAGTTCTTC. Encoded protein: CSARTGGDNEQFF.

This clonotype has ten or more counts. This sequence joins TRBV14 and TRBJ2-2; D unclear. The CDR3 has 13 residues. Germline-derived CDR1 and CDR2 are SGHDN and FVKESK. The germline V and J ends were trimmed by 7 bases and 1 base, with 7 bases remaining between them. DNA for the CDR3: TGTGCCAGCAACCCGGTGAACACCGGGGAGCTGTTTTTT. Translation: CASNPVNTGELFF.

This clonotype was seen at least ten times. Here the CDR3 reads CASSYGGRSTGELFF. The DNA for the CDR3 is TGTGCCAGCAGTTATGGGGGGAGGTCCACCGGGGAGCTGTTTTTT. The chain recombines TRBV6-5 with TRBJ2-2, with D maybe TRBD2 (6 bases). Trimming cost V 3 bases and J 4 bases, with 12 bases left between them. This CDR3 comprises 15 residues. CDR1 and CDR2 from the germline V gene are MNHEY and SVGAGI.

This clonotype was recorded at least ten times. The chain couples TRBV6-1 to TRBJ2-7, with D perhaps matching TRBD1 (6 bases). The V and J ends lost 4 bases and 2 bases respectively, with 12 bases between them. From germline, CDR1 is MNHNS and CDR2 SASEGT. The CDR3 runs 14 residues. CDR3 nucleotides: TGTGCCAGCAGTGCAACAGGGTTACCCTACGAGCAGTACTTC. This gives the protein CASSATGLPYEQYF.

A remark on this clonotype: It may be a read error: a sequence one base away is much more abundant. V is TRBV5-6 and J is TRBJ2-7; 7 bases align to TRBD1. J was trimmed by 2 bases and V by 6 bases; bases with no gene match: 11. The length of the CDR3 is 15 residues. Germline loops: CDR1 SGHDT, CDR2 YYEEEE. CDR3 nucleotide sequence: TGTGCCAGCACTAACTCGAACAGGGGCGCCTACGAGCAGTACTTC. It encodes CASTNSNRGAYEQYF.

This clonotype has just a few counts. A much larger clone differs from this one at a single base, so this may be a read error. The chain employs TRBV7-7 and TRBJ2-1, with 7 positions matching TRBD2. This CDR3 spans 13 amino acids. Per the germline V gene, CDR1 is SSHAT and CDR2 is FNYEAQ (reference sequence). CDR3 region: CASSTRLANGQFF. For the CDR3, the DNA is TGTGCTAGCAGCACCCGACTAGCCAATGGGCAGTTCTTC.

This clonotype was observed a handful of times. The V and J genes are TRBV2 and TRBJ1-1, with 7 bases identical to TRBD1. Germline loops: CDR1 SNHLY, CDR2 FYNNEI. The V segment lost 5 bases and the J segment 5 bases; nucleotides outside the gene matches: 5. This CDR3 is 13 amino acids long. This CDR3 reads CASSLRGHTEAFF. CDR3 sequence (DNA): TGTGCCAGCAGTCTGAGGGGGCATACTGAAGCTTTCTTT.

The chain uses TRBV19 and TRBJ2-6; D is undetermined. The CDR3 is 11 amino acids. Germline lookup yields CDR1 LNHDA and CDR2 SQIVND (reference sequence). V was shortened by 1 base and J by 13 bases, with 5 bases between the two germline ends. The CDR3 protein is CASSIGQVLTF. For the CDR3, the DNA is TGTGCCAGTAGTATAGGCCAGGTCCTGACTTTC.

This chain links TRBV7-8 with TRBJ2-7; D not resolved. Per germline, CDR1 SGHVS and CDR2 FQNEAQ. This CDR3 is 13 amino acids long. CDR3 nucleotide sequence: TGTGCTAGAGATCTGGAGACTGCTAACGAGCAGTACTTC. Protein sequence: CARDLETANEQYF.

This clonotype was seen only a few times. V and J are TRBV12-5 and TRBJ2-1, with D tentatively TRBD2 (6 bases). The CDR3 spans 18 residues. Germline loops: CDR1 LGHNT, CDR2 FRNRAP. Trimming left V 5 bases short and J 5 bases short, with 25 bases between. The CDR3 bases are TGTGCTAGTGGTATCTCGCCCATACGTGTTTCGGGGGACAATGAGCAGTTCTTC. Translating it yields CASGISPIRVSGDNEQFF.

This clonotype has only a few counts. The chain combines TRBV19 with TRBJ2-1; TRBD1 is a possible D gene (7 bases). Looked up from germline, CDR1 is LNHDA and CDR2 is SQIVND (reference sequence). V lost 6 bases and J lost 1, with 13 bases in between. The CDR3 has 15 residues. DNA for the CDR3: TGTGCCAGTAGCCTGCAGGGGGGTTCCTACAATGAGCAGTTCTTC. As protein: CASSLQGGSYNEQFF.

As regards this clonotype: A clone one base away is much larger, so this may be a read error. The genes are TRBV6-5 and TRBJ2-2, with TRBD1 identical over 7 bases. Germline V gene data show CDR1 as MNHEY and CDR2 as SVGAGI. This CDR3 has 13 residues. The CDR3 loop reads CVSAITGAGELFF. The CDR3 coding sequence is TGTGTCAGCGCGATCACAGGGGCGGGGGAGCTGTTTTTT.

This clonotype was observed a few times. The V and J genes are TRBV18 and TRBJ1-3, with D perhaps TRBD1 (6 bases). The CDR3 covers 16 residues. V was clipped by 2 bases and J by 0 bases, with 11 bases between them. Germline CDR1 reads KGHSH; CDR2 reads LQKENI. The CDR3: CASSPGSRGSGNTIYF. The CDR3, as DNA: TGTGCCAGCTCACCAGGATCCAGGGGCTCTGGAAACACCATATATTTT.

This clonotype was found many times. The J gene is TRBJ1-4, the V gene TRBV20-1, with D perhaps TRBD1 (6 bases). Germline loops: CDR1 DFQATT, CDR2 SNEGSKA (reference sequence). The CDR3 runs to 14 residues. The ends were cut back, 0 bases at V and 7 bases at J, with 12 bases in the middle. CDR3 sequence (DNA): TGCAGTGCTAGAGATCCACAGGGAGCTGAAAAACTGTTTTTT. Translated: CSARDPQGAEKLFF.

In its sample, this clonotype was seen a few times. A clone one base away is much larger, so this may be a read error. The chain employs TRBV12-3 or TRBV12-4 and TRBJ1-2; unclear D gene. The V gene lost 3 bases and the J gene lost 8 bases, with 16 bases spanning the gap. The CDR3 runs 14 residues. CDR3 sequence (DNA): TGTGCCAGCAGTTTCGGGCAGCTCCCCCAAGGCTACACCTTC. This sequence encodes CASSFGQLPQGYTF.

The rearrangement links TRBV7-3 to TRBJ2-2; D gene uncertain. V was pared by 2 bases and J by 8 bases, with 6 bases between. The CDR3 length is 12 residues. CDR1 is SGHTA and CDR2 is FQGTGA in the germline V gene. The CDR3 is CASSLAGGELFF. As DNA, the CDR3 is TGTGCCAGCAGCTTAGCCGGTGGGGAGCTGTTTTTT.

This clonotype was counted many times. Mismatch with germline at one junction end may stem from a read error. This chain connects TRBV29-1 to TRBJ2-5, with D tentatively TRBD1 (6 bases). Per the germline V gene, CDR1 is SQVTM and CDR2 is ANQGSEA. The CDR3 extends over 13 amino acids. Here the CDR3 reads CSVEGTARESQYF. CDR3 coding DNA: TGCAGCGTTGAAGGGACAGCACGAGAGAGCCAGTACTTC.

This clonotype was seen repeatedly, ten times or more. This chain connects TRBV6-6 to TRBJ2-7; TRBD1 matches at 9 bases. V lost 6 bases to trimming and J lost 0 bases; unmatched junction nucleotides: 6. The germline V gene has CDR1 MNHNY and CDR2 SVGAGI (reference sequence). There are 15 residues in the CDR3. In DNA form, the CDR3 reads TGTGCCAGCAGACTGGACAGGGGAAGCTCCTACGAGCAGTACTTC. It codes for CASRLDRGSSYEQYF.

To note about this clonotype: Germline is not matched at one junction end, which may reflect a read error. The chain combines TRBV24-1 with TRBJ2-7; no clear D gene. Germline V lookup: CDR1 KGHDR, CDR2 SFDVKD. The CDR3 totals 13 residues. The CDR3 is CASSLPSHYEQYF. The DNA for the CDR3 is TGTGCCAGCAGTTTACCTTCTCACTACGAGCAGTACTTC.

V is TRBV11-3 and J is TRBJ2-1; 7 bases are a match to TRBD1. The germline V gene encodes CDR1 SGHNT and CDR2 YENEEA. The CDR3 consists of 17 residues. V lost 0 bases, J lost 12 bases, and 17 bases stayed unmatched. The CDR3 DNA is TGTGCCAGCAGCTTAGACGTAGGAAGGCAGGGGACAGATACGCAGTTCTTC. Protein product: CASSLDVGRQGTDTQFF.

On this clonotype itself: The junction shows a germline mismatch at one end, possibly a read error. The genes are TRBV6-2 or TRBV6-3 and TRBJ1-6, with D unresolved. This CDR3 has 17 amino acids. Germline V gene data show CDR1 as MNHEY and CDR2 as SVGEGT. The CDR3 nucleotides read TGTACCAGCAGTCCTCGCCGGGGTCGCTCCTATAATTCACCCCTCCACTTT. It codes for CTSSPRRGRSYNSPLHF.

This clonotype ranks as medium-sized (0.01 to 0.1%). The chain couples TRBV20-1 to TRBJ2-7; TRBD2 matches 7 bases. Germline V gene sequence: CDR1 DFQATT, CDR2 SNEGSKA (reference sequence). Trimming cost V 3 bases and J 7 bases; bases outside gene matches: 15. The CDR3 has 15 amino acids. CDR3 bases: TGCAGTGCTAGTCTGCCGGGACTACGGGAAAGGGAGCAGTACTTC. Its protein is CSASLPGLREREQYF.

In the case of this clonotype: Since a much larger clone is just one base distant, this may be a read error. This CDR3 is missing its conserved last phenylalanine or tryptophan, likely due to a read error. This sequence joins TRBV4-2 and TRBJ2-1; 8 bases fit TRBD1. Germline V gene data show CDR1 as LGHNA and CDR2 as YNFKEQ. CDR3 size: 15 residues. Trimming cost V 2 bases and J 5 bases; bases outside gene matches: 5. The chain's CDR3 is CASSQRQGYDNEQFL. CDR3 sequence (DNA): TGTGCCAGCAGCCAAAGACAGGGGTACGACAATGAGCAGTTCCTC.

This clonotype rates as medium-sized. V gene TRBV9 combines with J gene TRBJ1-2, with TRBD1 as a possible D gene (6 bases). Trimming removed 3 bases at V and 6 bases at J, with 12 bases between. Germline lookup yields CDR1 SGDLS and CDR2 YYNGEE. This CDR3 has 13 amino acids. The CDR3 bases are TGTGCCAGCAGCGGGGAAAACAGGGATGGCTACACCTTC. Its translation is CASSGENRDGYTF.

The V gene is TRBV12-3 or TRBV12-4, the J gene TRBJ2-5; D may be TRBD1 or TRBD2 (5 bases each). V was cut by 5 bases and J by 9 bases, with 13 bases left in between. The CDR3 contains 12 residues. The CDR3 reads CASSPGRQPQYF. The CDR3 DNA is TGTGCCAGCAGTCCAGGGAGACAGCCCCAGTACTTC.

Ten or more counts support this clonotype. The gene calls are TRBV30 and TRBJ2-1; D possibly corresponds to TRBD1 (5 bases). The CDR3 extends over 14 amino acids. V was clipped by 2 bases and J by 9 bases, with 17 bases between them. Germline CDR1 is GTSNPN and CDR2 is SVGIG (reference sequence). CDR3 nucleotide sequence: TGTGCCTGGAGTTACTGGCGAGGTAGGGGTGAGCAGTTCTTC. It yields the protein CAWSYWRGRGEQFF.

The gene calls are TRBV7-9 and TRBJ1-4; 12 bases match TRBD1. Germline V lookup: CDR1 SEHNR, CDR2 FQNEAQ (reference sequence). V lost 4 bases and J lost 8; bases outside the gene matches: 11. The CDR3 extends over 17 amino acids. This chain's CDR3 is CASSSLDGTGGGEKLFF. CDR3 coding DNA: TGTGCCAGCAGCTCCCTGGACGGGACAGGGGGCGGAGAAAAACTGTTTTTT.

As regards this clonotype: A read error may be the cause here, since a much bigger clone is one base away. The V call is TRBV5-4, the J call TRBJ2-7; D is unresolved. CDR3 length equals 12 residues. The germline V gene encodes CDR1 SGHNT and CDR2 YYREEE (reference sequence). V was cut by 1 base and J by 6 bases, with 8 bases left in between. Here the CDR3 reads CASSLCSTEQYF. In DNA form, the CDR3 reads TGTGCCAGCAGCTTGTGTTCGACCGAGCAGTACTTC.

As for this clonotype: The junction differs from germline at one of its ends, possibly a read error. The chain combines TRBV7-9 with TRBJ2-5, with D perhaps TRBD2 (6 bases). Germline loops: CDR1 SEHNR, CDR2 FQNEAQ (reference sequence). The CDR3 spans 15 residues. In DNA form, the CDR3 reads TGTGCCAGCAGTTCCATAGCGGAAGTGTGGGAGACCCAGCACTTC. It encodes CASSSIAEVWETQHF.

The sample holds many counts of this clonotype. V and J are TRBV7-8 and TRBJ2-7, with 12 nucleotides matching TRBD2. The junction had 11 bases not matched to a gene; V was cut back by 4 bases and J by 1 base. Looked up from germline, CDR1 is SGHVS and CDR2 is FQNEAQ. This CDR3 has 18 residues. CDR3 protein: CASSSHPRLAGESYEQYF. CDR3 DNA sequence: TGTGCCAGCAGCTCCCACCCCAGACTAGCGGGAGAGTCCTACGAGCAGTACTTC.